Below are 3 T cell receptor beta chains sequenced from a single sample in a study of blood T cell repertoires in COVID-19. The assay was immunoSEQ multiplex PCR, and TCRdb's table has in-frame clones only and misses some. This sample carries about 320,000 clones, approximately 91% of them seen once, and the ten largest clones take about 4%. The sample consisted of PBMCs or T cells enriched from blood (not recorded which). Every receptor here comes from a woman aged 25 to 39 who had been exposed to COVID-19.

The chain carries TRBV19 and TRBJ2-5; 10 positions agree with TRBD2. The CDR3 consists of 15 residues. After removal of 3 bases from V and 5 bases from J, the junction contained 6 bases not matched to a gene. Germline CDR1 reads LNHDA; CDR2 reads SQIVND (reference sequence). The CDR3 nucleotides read TGTGCCAGTAGTATTTGGGCTAGCGGGGGCGAGACCCAGTACTTC. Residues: CASSIWASGGETQYF.

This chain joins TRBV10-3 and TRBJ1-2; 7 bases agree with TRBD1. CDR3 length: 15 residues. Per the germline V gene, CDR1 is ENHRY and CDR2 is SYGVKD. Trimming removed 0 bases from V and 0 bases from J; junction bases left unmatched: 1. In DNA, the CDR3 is TGTGCCATCAGTGAGTCTACAGGGGCTAACTATGGCTACACCTTC. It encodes CAISESTGANYGYTF.

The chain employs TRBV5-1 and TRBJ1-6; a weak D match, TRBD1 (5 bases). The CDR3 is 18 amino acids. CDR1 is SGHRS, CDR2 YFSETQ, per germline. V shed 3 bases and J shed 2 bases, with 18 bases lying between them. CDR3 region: CASSSAGGSGTYNSPLHF. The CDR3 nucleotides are TGCGCCAGCAGCTCCGCCGGGGGGTCAGGAACCTATAATTCACCCCTCCACTTT.